This T cell receptor beta chain was recovered during a study of early T cells in non-severe SARS-CoV-2 infection. Study-wide background: The input, bulk RNA from unsorted whole blood, was sequenced, and chains were unpaired.

Individual cDNA molecules each received unique molecular identifiers attached to them. Each CDR3 protein is one row after TCRdb ran MiXCR on the 5' RACE reads. The profile covers some 40,000 distinct CDR3 sequences, with about 5% appearing a single time and approximately 30% taken by the ten largest. This clonotype was seen at least ten times. Its antigen is undetermined. This CDR3 has 14 residues. The V end was cut by 3 bases, the J end by 7 bases, with 14 bases between. The germline V gene has CDR1 KGHSH and CDR2 LQKENI. Findings of the study overall: The VDJdb matching leaned toward anti-spike CD8 responses and overlooked private and CD4 specificities.

The chain links TRBV18 to TRBJ2-3, with a weak D call TRBD2 (5 bases). Source material: whole blood. This receptor was identified in an adult who was a healthcare worker with PCR-confirmed SARS-CoV-2 infection or an uninfected control (not recorded which). The CDR3 spells CASSPDSATNTQYF. DNA for the CDR3: TGTGCCAGCTCACCGGACTCCGCCACGAATACGCAGTATTTT.